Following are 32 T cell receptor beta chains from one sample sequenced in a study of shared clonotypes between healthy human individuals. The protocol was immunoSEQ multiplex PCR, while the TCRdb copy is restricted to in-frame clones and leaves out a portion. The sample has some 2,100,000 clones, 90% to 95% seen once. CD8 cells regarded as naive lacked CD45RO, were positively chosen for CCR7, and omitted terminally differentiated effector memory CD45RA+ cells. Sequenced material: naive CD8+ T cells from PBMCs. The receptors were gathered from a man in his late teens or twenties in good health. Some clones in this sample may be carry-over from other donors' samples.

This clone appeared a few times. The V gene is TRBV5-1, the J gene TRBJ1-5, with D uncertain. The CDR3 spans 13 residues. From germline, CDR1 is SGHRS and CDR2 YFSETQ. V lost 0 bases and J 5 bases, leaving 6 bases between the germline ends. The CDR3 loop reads CASSLGLDQPQHF. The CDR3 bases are TGCGCCAGCAGCTTGGGTCTGGATCAGCCCCAGCATTTT.

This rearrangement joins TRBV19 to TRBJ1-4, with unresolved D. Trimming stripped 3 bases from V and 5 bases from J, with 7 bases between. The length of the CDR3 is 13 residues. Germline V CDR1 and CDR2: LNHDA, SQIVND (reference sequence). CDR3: CASSMAGNEKLFF. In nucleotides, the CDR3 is TGTGCCAGTAGTATGGCGGGGAATGAAAAACTGTTTTTT.

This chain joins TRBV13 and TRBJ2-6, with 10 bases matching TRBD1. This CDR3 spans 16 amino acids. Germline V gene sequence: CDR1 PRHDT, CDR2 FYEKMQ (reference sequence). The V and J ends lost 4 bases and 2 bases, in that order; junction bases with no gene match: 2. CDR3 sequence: CASSYGQGAGANVLTF. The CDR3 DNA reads TGTGCCAGCAGCTATGGACAGGGGGCTGGGGCCAACGTCCTGACTTTC.

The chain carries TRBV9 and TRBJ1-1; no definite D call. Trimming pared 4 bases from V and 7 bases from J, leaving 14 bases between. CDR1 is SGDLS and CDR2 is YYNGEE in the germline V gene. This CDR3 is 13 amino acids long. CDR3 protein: CASSSSDWDEAFF. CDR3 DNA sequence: TGTGCCAGCAGCTCCTCGGACTGGGATGAAGCTTTCTTT.

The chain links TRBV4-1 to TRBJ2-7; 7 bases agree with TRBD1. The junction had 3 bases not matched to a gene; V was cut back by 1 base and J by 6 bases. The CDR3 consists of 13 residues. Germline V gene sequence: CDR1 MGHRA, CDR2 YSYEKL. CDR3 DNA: TGCGCCAGCAGCCAAGTAGGGGGCTCCGAGCAGTACTTC. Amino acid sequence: CASSQVGGSEQYF.

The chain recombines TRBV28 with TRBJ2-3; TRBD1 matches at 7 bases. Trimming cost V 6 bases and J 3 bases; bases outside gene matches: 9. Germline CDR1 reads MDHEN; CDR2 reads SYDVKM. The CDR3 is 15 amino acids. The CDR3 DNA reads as TGTGCCAGCAGGATAACAGGGGAAGGGACAGATACGCAGTATTTT. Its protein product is CASRITGEGTDTQYF.

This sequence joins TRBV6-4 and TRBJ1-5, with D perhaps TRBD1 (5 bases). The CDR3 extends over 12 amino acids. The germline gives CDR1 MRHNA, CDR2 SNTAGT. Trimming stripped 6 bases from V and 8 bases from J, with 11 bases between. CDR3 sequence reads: CASSRQWEPQHF. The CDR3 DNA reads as TGTGCCAGCAGCCGACAGTGGGAGCCCCAGCATTTT.

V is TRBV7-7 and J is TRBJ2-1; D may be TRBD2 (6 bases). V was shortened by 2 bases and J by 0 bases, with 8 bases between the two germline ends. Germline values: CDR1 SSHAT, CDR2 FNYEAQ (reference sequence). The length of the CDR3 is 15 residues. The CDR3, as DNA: TGTGCCAGCAGCTTATTGGAGGGCTCCTACAATGAGCAGTTCTTC. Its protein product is CASSLLEGSYNEQFF.

CDR3 region: CASSLALAGEVWEQYF. For the CDR3, the DNA is TGTGCCAGCAGCTTAGCACTAGCGGGAGAGGTATGGGAGCAGTACTTC. This chain joins TRBV7-2 and TRBJ2-7; 11 bases map to TRBD2. This CDR3 has 16 residues. The ends lost 0 bases at V and 7 bases at J; junction bases unmatched: 8. Per the germline V gene, CDR1 is SGHTA and CDR2 is FQGNSA.

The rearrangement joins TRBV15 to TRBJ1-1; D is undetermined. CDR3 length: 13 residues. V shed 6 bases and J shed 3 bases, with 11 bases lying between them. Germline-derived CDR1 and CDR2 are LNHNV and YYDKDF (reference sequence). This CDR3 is CATSEKRDTEAFF. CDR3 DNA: TGTGCCACCAGTGAAAAGCGGGACACTGAAGCTTTCTTT. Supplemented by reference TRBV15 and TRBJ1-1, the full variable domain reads DAMVIQNPRYQVTQFGKPVTLSCSQTLNHNVMYWYQQKSSQAPKLLFHYYDKDFNNEADTPDNFQSRRPNTSFCFLDIRSPGLGDTAMYLCATSEKRDTEAFFGQGTRLTVV.

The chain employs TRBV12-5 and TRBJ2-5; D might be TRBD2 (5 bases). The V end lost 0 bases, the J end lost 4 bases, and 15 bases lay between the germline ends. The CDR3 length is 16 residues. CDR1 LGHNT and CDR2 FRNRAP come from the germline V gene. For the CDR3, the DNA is TGTGCTAGTGGTTTGGTTCCCGGGGAACGGGGAGAGACCCAGTACTTC. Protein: CASGLVPGERGETQYF.

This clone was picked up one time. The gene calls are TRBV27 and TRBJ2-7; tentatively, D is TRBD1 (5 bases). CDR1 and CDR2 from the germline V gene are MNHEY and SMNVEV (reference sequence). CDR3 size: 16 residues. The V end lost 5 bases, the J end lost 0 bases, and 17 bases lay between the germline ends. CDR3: CASSPHMGLSSYEQYF. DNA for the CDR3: TGTGCCAGCAGTCCACACATGGGGCTGAGCTCCTACGAGCAGTACTTC.

The CDR3 DNA reads as TGTGCCAGCAGCCCTGGGACAGGGAGGAACTATGGCTACACCTTC. This codes for CASSPGTGRNYGYTF. The gene calls are TRBV11-2 and TRBJ1-2; 9 bases map to TRBD1. J lost 2 bases, V lost 5 bases, and 6 bases had no gene match. The CDR3 loop spans 15 amino acids. The germline V gene has CDR1 SGHAT and CDR2 FQNNGV. The whole variable domain, filled in from reference TRBV11-2 and TRBJ1-2, reads EAGVAQSPRYKIIEKRQSVAFWCNPISGHATLYWYQQILGQGPKLLIQFQNNGVVDDSQLPKDRFSAERLKGVDSTLKIQPAKLEDSAVYLCASSPGTGRNYGYTFGSGTRLTVV.

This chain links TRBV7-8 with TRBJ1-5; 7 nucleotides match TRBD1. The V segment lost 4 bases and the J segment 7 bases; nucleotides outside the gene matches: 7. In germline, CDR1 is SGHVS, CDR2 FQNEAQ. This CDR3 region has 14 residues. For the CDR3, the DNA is TGTGCCAGCAGCTCGGACAGGAAGGGCCAGCCCCAGCATTTT. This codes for CASSSDRKGQPQHF.

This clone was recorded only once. This chain's CDR3 is CASSPLDTGIHEQYF. For the CDR3, the DNA is TGTGCCAGCAGTCCATTGGACACAGGGATCCACGAGCAGTACTTC. V is TRBV28 and J is TRBJ2-7; D might be TRBD1 (6 bases). Trimming took 5 bases from V and 5 from J, leaving 19 bases between them. CDR1 is MDHEN and CDR2 is SYDVKM in the germline V gene. The CDR3 runs 15 residues.

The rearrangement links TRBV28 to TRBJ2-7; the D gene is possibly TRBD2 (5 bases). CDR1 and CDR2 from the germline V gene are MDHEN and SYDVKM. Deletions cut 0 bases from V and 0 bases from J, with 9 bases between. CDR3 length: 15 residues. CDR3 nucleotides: TGTGCCAGCAGTTTATGGCAGGACTTCTCCTACGAGCAGTACTTC. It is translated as CASSLWQDFSYEQYF. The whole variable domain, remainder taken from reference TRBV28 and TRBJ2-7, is DVKVTQSSRYLVKRTGEKVFLECVQDMDHENMFWYRQDPGLGLRLIYFSYDVKMKEKGDIPEGYSVSREKKERFSLILESASTNQTSMYLCASSLWQDFSYEQYFGPGTRLTVT.

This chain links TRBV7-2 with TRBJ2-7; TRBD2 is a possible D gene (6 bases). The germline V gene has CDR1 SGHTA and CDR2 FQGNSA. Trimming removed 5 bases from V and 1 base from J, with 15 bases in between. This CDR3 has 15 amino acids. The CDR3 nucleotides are TGTGCCAGCAGCCTCGGGAGCGTCTTGTCCTACGAGCAGTACTTC. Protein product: CASSLGSVLSYEQYF. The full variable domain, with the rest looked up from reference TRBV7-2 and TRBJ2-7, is GAGVSQSPSNKVTEKGKDVELRCDPISGHTALYWYRQSLGQGLEFLIYFQGNSAPDKSGLPSDRFSAERTGGSVSTLTIQRTQQEDSAVYLCASSLGSVLSYEQYFGPGTRLTVT.

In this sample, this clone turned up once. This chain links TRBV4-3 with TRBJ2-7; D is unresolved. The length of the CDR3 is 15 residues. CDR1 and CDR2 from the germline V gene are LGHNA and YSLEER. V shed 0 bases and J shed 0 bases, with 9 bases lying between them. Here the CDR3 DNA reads TGCGCCAGCAGCCAAGATTTTGTCCCCTCCTACGAGCAGTACTTC. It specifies CASSQDFVPSYEQYF.

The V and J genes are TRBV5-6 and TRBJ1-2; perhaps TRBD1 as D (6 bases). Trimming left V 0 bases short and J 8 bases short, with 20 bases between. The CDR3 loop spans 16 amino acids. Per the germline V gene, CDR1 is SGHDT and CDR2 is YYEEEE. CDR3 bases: TGTGCCAGCAGCTTGGGATCCGGGGGGCGAATTGACGGCTACACCTTC. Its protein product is CASSLGSGGRIDGYTF. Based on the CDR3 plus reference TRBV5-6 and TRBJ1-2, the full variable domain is DAGVTQSPTHLIKTRGQQVTLRCSPKSGHDTVSWYQQALGQGPQFIFQYYEEEERQRGNFPDRFSGHQFPNYSSELNVNALLLGDSALYLCASSLGSGGRIDGYTFGSGTRLTVV.

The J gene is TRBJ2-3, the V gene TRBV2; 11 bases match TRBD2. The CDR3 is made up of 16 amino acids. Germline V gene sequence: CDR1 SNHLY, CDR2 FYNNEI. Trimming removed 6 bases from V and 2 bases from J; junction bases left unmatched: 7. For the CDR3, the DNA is TGTGCCAGCAGGTACACACTAGCGGGGGCCACAGATACGCAGTATTTT. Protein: CASRYTLAGATDTQYF.

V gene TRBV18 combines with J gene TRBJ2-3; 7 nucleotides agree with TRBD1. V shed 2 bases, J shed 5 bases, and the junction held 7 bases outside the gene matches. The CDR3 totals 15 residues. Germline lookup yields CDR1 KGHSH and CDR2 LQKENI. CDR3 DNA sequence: TGTGCCAGCTCACCAGGGGACAGATTGATAGATACGCAGTATTTT. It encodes CASSPGDRLIDTQYF.

The CDR3 loop reads CASSSKDRGEKLFF. CDR3 nucleotide sequence: TGTGCCAGCAGCTCAAAAGACAGGGGAGAAAAACTGTTTTTT. This chain uses TRBV7-9 with TRBJ1-4; 8 positions match TRBD1. CDR1 is SEHNR and CDR2 is FQNEAQ in the germline V gene (reference sequence). The CDR3 covers 14 residues. V trimming: 4 bases; J trimming: 8 bases; junction bases outside the gene matches: 6.

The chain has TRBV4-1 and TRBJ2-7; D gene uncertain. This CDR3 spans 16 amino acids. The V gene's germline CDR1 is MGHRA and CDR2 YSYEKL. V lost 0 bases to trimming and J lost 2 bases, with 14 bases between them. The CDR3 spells CASSQDTASPPYEQYF. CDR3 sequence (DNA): TGCGCCAGCAGCCAAGATACAGCGTCCCCCCCCTACGAGCAGTACTTC.

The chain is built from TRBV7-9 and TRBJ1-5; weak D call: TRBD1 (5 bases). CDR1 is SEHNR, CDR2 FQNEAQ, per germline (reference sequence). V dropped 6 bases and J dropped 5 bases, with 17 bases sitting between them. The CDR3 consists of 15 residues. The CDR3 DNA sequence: TGTGCCAGCAGTTACTATTGGGGGTCCGATCAGCCCCAGCATTTT. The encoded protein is CASSYYWGSDQPQHF.

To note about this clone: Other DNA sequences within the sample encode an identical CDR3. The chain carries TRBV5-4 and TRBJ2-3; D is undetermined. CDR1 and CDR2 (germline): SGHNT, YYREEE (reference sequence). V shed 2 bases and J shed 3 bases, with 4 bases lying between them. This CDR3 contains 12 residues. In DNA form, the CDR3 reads TGTGCCAGCAGCTTTGGGACAGATACGCAGTATTTT. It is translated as CASSFGTDTQYF.

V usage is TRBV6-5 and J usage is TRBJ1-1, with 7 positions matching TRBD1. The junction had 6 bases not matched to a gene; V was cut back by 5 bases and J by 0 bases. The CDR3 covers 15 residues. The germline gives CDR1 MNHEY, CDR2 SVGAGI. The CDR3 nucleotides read TGTGCCAGCAGTAACAGGGGAGGCATGAACACTGAAGCTTTCTTT. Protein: CASSNRGGMNTEAFF.

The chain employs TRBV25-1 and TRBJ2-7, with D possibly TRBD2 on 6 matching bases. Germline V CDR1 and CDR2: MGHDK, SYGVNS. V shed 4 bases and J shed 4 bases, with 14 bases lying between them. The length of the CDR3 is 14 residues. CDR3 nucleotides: TGTGCCAGCAGTGTCCTAGGGACTGCATACGAGCAGTACTTC. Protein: CASSVLGTAYEQYF.

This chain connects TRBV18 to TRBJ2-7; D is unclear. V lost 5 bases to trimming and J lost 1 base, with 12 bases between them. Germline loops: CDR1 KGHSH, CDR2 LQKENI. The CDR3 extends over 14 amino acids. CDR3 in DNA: TGTGCCAGCTCATCGCTCGGCAAATCCTACGAGCAGTACTTC. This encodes CASSSLGKSYEQYF.

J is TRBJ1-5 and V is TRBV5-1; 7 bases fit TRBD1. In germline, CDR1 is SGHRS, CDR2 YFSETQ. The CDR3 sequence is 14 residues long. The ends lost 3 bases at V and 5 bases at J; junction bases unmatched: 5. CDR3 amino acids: CASSSTGADQPQHF. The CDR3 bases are TGCGCCAGCAGCTCTACAGGGGCCGATCAGCCCCAGCATTTT.

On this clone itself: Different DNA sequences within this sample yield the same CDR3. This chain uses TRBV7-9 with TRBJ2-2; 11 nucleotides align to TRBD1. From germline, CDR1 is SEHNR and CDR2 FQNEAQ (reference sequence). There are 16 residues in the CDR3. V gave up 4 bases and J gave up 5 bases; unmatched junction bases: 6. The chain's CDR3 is CASSSRTGGNTGELFF. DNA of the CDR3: TGTGCCAGCAGCTCGAGGACAGGGGGCAATACCGGGGAGCTGTTTTTT. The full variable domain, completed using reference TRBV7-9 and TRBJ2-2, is DTGVSQNPRHKITKRGQNVTFRCDPISEHNRLYWYRQTLGQGPEFLTYFQNEAQLEKSRLLSDRFSAERPKGSFSTLEIQRTEQGDSAMYLCASSSRTGGNTGELFFGEGSRLTVL.

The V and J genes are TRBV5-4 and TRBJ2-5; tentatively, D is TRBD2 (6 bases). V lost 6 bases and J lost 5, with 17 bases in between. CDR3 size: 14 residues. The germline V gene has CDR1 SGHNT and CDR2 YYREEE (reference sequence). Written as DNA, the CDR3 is TGTGCCAGCACCACTCGGGGGACGGGGGAGACCCAGTACTTC. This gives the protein CASTTRGTGETQYF. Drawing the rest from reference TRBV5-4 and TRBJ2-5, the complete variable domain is ETGVTQSPTHLIKTRGQQVTLRCSSQSGHNTVSWYQQALGQGPQFIFQYYREEENGRGNFPPRFSGLQFPNYSSELNVNALELDDSALYLCASTTRGTGETQYFGPGTRLLVL.

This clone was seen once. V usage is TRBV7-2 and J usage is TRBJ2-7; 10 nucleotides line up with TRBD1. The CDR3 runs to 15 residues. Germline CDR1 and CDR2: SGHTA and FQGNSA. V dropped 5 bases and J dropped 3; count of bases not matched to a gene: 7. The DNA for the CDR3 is TGTGCCAGCAGCGGACGGGACAGGGGTTTCTACGAGCAGTACTTC. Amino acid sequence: CASSGRDRGFYEQYF.